The next 25 T cell receptor beta chains were all read from a single sample in a study of vaccination effects on CD4 cells after COVID-19. Their antigens are not known. Using immunoSEQ multiplex PCR, the repertoire was profiled, and TCRdb retains in-frame clones only, with some absent. The sample lists under 50,000 clones, about 78% seen once, with approximately 10% in the top ten. It was after nine to eleven days of culture that CD4+ T cells were isolated. The source was CD4+ T cells from PBMCs cultured without peptide, collected before COVID-19 vaccination. The source is a human donor who had a prior SARS-CoV-2 infection.

The sample holds a few counts of this clone. This chain connects TRBV29-1 to TRBJ1-2; D is unresolved. The CDR3 covers 12 residues. The V end lost 5 bases, the J end lost 9 bases, and 16 bases lay between the germline ends. Germline CDR1 SQVTM, CDR2 ANQGSEA. CDR3 sequence: CSVWTRAMRYTF. CDR3 nucleotides: TGCAGCGTTTGGACGAGGGCTATGCGCTACACCTTC.

J is TRBJ2-7 and V is TRBV5-6; TRBD1 matches 9 bases. The germline gives CDR1 SGHDT, CDR2 YYEEEE. Trimming cost V 7 bases and J 3 bases; bases outside gene matches: 8. This CDR3 has 14 residues. CDR3 sequence reads: CASADGTGFYEQYF. CDR3 bases: TGTGCCAGCGCCGATGGGACAGGGTTCTACGAGCAGTACTTC.

The V gene is TRBV28, the J gene TRBJ2-1; 8 bases line up with TRBD2. Germline V gene data show CDR1 as MDHEN and CDR2 as SYDVKM. Trimming at V came to 7 bases and at J to 0 bases, leaving 8 bases not matched to a gene. CDR3 length: 16 residues. The CDR3 nucleotides are TGTGCCAGCATGGGACTAGGCGTACCCTCCTACAATGAGCAGTTCTTC. Residues: CASMGLGVPSYNEQFF.

The V gene is TRBV12-3 or TRBV12-4, the J gene TRBJ2-6; the D is unclear. V was pared by 6 bases and J by 3 bases, with 6 bases between. The CDR3 has 13 residues. CDR3 loop: CASRPGGANVLTF. Written as DNA, the CDR3 is TGTGCCAGCAGACCGGGTGGGGCCAACGTCCTGACTTTC.

The chain couples TRBV4-1 to TRBJ2-3, with D perhaps matching TRBD1 or TRBD2 (5 bases each). Germline CDR1 reads MGHRA; CDR2 reads YSYEKL. The V and J ends lost 1 base and 1 base respectively, with 9 bases between them. The CDR3 is 15 residues long. This CDR3 is CASSQVQGGTDTQYF. CDR3 DNA sequence: TGCGCCAGCAGCCAAGTCCAGGGAGGCACAGATACGCAGTATTTT.

The CDR3, as DNA: TGTGCCAGCAGTGACCTGGGACAGACCAACTATGGCTACACCTTC. Encoded protein: CASSDLGQTNYGYTF. V and J are TRBV6-1 and TRBJ1-2, with TRBD1 identical over 7 bases. The J segment lost 2 bases and the V segment lost 3 bases, leaving 6 bases of the junction unmatched. The CDR3 sequence is 15 residues long. The germline V gene has CDR1 MNHNS and CDR2 SASEGT.

The chain couples TRBV24-1 to TRBJ2-3; 7 bases align to TRBD2. V lost 3 bases, J lost 2 bases, and 7 bases stayed unmatched. CDR1 is KGHDR, CDR2 SFDVKD, per germline. This CDR3 region has 16 residues. The CDR3 region is CATSDPSGVFTDTQYF. DNA for the CDR3: TGTGCCACCAGTGATCCCAGCGGGGTCTTCACAGATACGCAGTATTTT.

This clone has only a few counts. CDR3 protein: CASSWTGAGAFF. CDR3 nucleotides: TGCGCCAGCAGCTGGACAGGGGCCGGAGCTTTCTTT. This chain links TRBV5-1 with TRBJ1-1; 9 bases are shared with TRBD1. The germline CDR1 and CDR2 sequences are SGHRS and YFSETQ. This CDR3 is 12 amino acids long. Germline trimming cut 3 bases from V and 10 bases from J; bases unmatched to any gene: 4.

The rearrangement joins TRBV6-5 to TRBJ2-7; the match to TRBD1 covers 8 bases. Trimming at V came to 11 bases and at J to 4 bases, leaving 13 bases not matched to a gene. The CDR3 extends over 14 amino acids. Germline values: CDR1 MNHEY, CDR2 SVGAGI. This CDR3 is CAVTSAGGQYEQYF. The CDR3 DNA is TGTGCCGTCACCAGTGCAGGGGGCCAATACGAGCAGTACTTC.

This clone is judged medium-sized (0.01 to 0.1%). The chain couples TRBV2 to TRBJ2-7; D call uncertain. CDR3 size: 14 residues. The germline CDR1 and CDR2 sequences are SNHLY and FYNNEI. Trimming shortened V by 7 bases and J by 0 bases, and 13 bases separated the two germline ends. CDR3 in amino acids: CASNRDLFSYEQYF. The CDR3 DNA sequence: TGTGCCAGCAATCGAGACTTATTCTCCTACGAGCAGTACTTC.

The chain joins TRBV2 to TRBJ1-2; TRBD1 agrees at 7 bases. In germline, CDR1 is SNHLY, CDR2 FYNNEI. J lost 5 bases, V lost 1 base, and 7 bases had no gene match. This CDR3 has 15 residues. The CDR3 region is CASSEGNRGGYGYTF. In DNA, the CDR3 is TGTGCCAGCAGTGAAGGGAACAGGGGTGGGTATGGCTACACCTTC.

This clone was picked up one time. The chain has TRBV19 and TRBJ2-4, with D perhaps assigned TRBD1 or TRBD2 (5 bases each). V was cut by 4 bases and J by 5 bases, with 18 bases left in between. Germline lookup yields CDR1 LNHDA and CDR2 SQIVND (reference sequence). CDR3 length: 16 amino acids. In DNA form, the CDR3 reads TGTGCCAGTAGTAGGGGGTACTCGGTTTCGGAAAACATTCAGTACTTC. This sequence encodes CASSRGYSVSENIQYF. The full variable domain, in which reference TRBV19 and TRBJ2-4 provide the parts outside the CDR3, is DGGITQSPKYLFRKEGQNVTLSCEQNLNHDAMYWYRQDPGQGLRLIYYSQIVNDFQKGDIAEGYSVSREKKESFPLTVTSAQKNPTAFYLCASSRGYSVSENIQYFGAGTRLSVL.

The J gene is TRBJ1-1, the V gene TRBV25-1, with 9 bases lining up with TRBD1. V lost 8 bases and J lost 5; bases outside the gene matches: 9. Germline V CDR1 and CDR2: MGHDK, SYGVNS. This CDR3 contains 14 residues. The CDR3 region is CASRRTGDYTEAFF. Written as DNA, the CDR3 is TGTGCCAGCCGCCGGACAGGGGATTATACTGAAGCTTTCTTT.

This clone occurred once. This rearrangement joins TRBV5-1 to TRBJ1-1; D is ambiguous. The germline V and J ends were trimmed by 4 bases and 3 bases, with 22 bases remaining between them. The CDR3 runs to 17 residues. CDR1 is SGHRS, CDR2 YFSETQ, per germline. The CDR3 DNA reads TGCGCCAGCAGCACAGAGGACCGATCTCGGTTTCACACTGAAGCTTTCTTT. Its translation: CASSTEDRSRFHTEAFF.

The V call is TRBV15, the J call TRBJ2-4; D is undetermined. Germline V lookup: CDR1 LNHNV, CDR2 YYDKDF (reference sequence). The CDR3 covers 17 residues. Trimming left V 4 bases short and J 0 bases short, with 16 bases between. The CDR3 DNA reads TGTGCCACCAGCACGATCCTACAGCTCCAAGCCAAAAACATTCAGTACTTC. As protein: CATSTILQLQAKNIQYF.

V usage is TRBV7-3 and J usage is TRBJ2-3, with D possibly being TRBD2 (6 bases). Looked up from germline, CDR1 is SGHTA and CDR2 is FQGTGA. This CDR3 is 13 amino acids long. Trimming removed 5 bases from V and 6 bases from J, with 12 bases in between. The CDR3 DNA reads as TGTGCCAGCAGCGGAGGGAGGTTGGATACGCAGTATTTT. Protein product: CASSGGRLDTQYF.

The rearrangement joins TRBV7-8 to TRBJ2-5; D is undetermined. The CDR3 spans 12 residues. CDR1 is SGHVS, CDR2 FQNEAQ, per germline. Deletions cut 1 base from V and 3 bases from J, with 3 bases between. The chain's CDR3 is CASSLGKETQYF. CDR3 DNA: TGTGCCAGCAGCTTAGGCAAAGAGACCCAGTACTTC.

This chain uses TRBV11-3 with TRBJ2-2; D is unresolved. Per germline, CDR1 SGHNT and CDR2 YENEEA. V lost 4 bases, J lost 5 bases, and 8 bases lay in between. CDR3 length equals 13 residues. The CDR3 bases are TGTGCCAGCAGCTCCCCCCGAACCGGGGAGCTGTTTTTT. Translating it yields CASSSPRTGELFF.

The chain is built from TRBV7-3 and TRBJ2-3; tentatively, D is TRBD1 (6 bases). The V gene's germline CDR1 is SGHTA and CDR2 FQGTGA. V lost 1 base and J 2 bases, leaving 19 bases between the germline ends. The CDR3 contains 18 residues. The CDR3 nucleotides are TGTGCCAGCAGCTTAAGGGGGCGGCACCGGGCCTTCACAGATACGCAGTATTTT. Protein: CASSLRGRHRAFTDTQYF.

J is TRBJ1-3 and V is TRBV9; 7 bases line up with TRBD1. Trimming cost V 4 bases and J 0 bases; bases outside gene matches: 7. The V gene's germline CDR1 is SGDLS and CDR2 YYNGEE. The CDR3 is 16 residues long. The CDR3 reads CASSPGQASSGNTIYF. Here the CDR3 DNA reads TGTGCCAGCAGCCCCGGACAGGCTAGCTCTGGAAACACCATATATTTT.

This sequence joins TRBV7-3 and TRBJ2-1; 10 bases align to TRBD2. The CDR3 length is 15 residues. Per germline, CDR1 SGHTA and CDR2 FQGTGA. Unmatched junction bases numbered 6, after V lost 2 bases and J lost 8 bases. This CDR3 is CASSLLVAGGDEQFF. For the CDR3, the DNA is TGTGCCAGCAGCTTATTAGTAGCGGGGGGAGATGAGCAGTTCTTC. Based on the CDR3 plus reference TRBV7-3 and TRBJ2-1, the full variable domain is GAGVSQTPSNKVTEKGKYVELRCDPISGHTALYWYRQSLGQGPEFLIYFQGTGAADDSGLPNDRFFAVRPEGSVSTLKIQRTERGDSAVYLCASSLLVAGGDEQFFGPGTRLTVL.

The J gene is TRBJ1-1, the V gene TRBV27; maybe TRBD1 (6 bases). Trimming removed 8 bases at V and 8 bases at J, with 30 bases between. The CDR3 covers 17 residues. Germline-derived CDR1 and CDR2 are MNHEY and SMNVEV (reference sequence). The CDR3 DNA follows: TGTGCCAGCCCACCTGGCACAGGGAGGTTTGGCTGGCAAGAAGCTTTCTTT. It encodes CASPPGTGRFGWQEAFF.

In DNA form, the CDR3 reads TGTGCCAGCAGCCAAGACCATGGAGGAGATAATGAAAAACTGTTTTTT. Translation gives CASSQDHGGDNEKLFF. This chain connects TRBV3-1 (or the pseudogene TRBV3-2) to TRBJ1-4; D call uncertain. The CDR3 is made up of 16 amino acids. Germline values: CDR1 LGHDT, CDR2 YNNKEL (reference sequence). V lost 0 bases to trimming and J lost 4 bases, with 12 bases between them.

In its sample, this clone was seen a few times. The chain is built from TRBV4-1 and TRBJ1-6; a possible D gene is TRBD1 (5 bases). The CDR3 runs to 17 residues. Trimming took off 1 base at V and 0 bases at J, with 10 bases between the two ends. Germline V gene lookup returns CDR1 MGHRA and CDR2 YSYEKL. CDR3 region: CASSQGGRASYNSPLHF. CDR3 DNA: TGCGCCAGCAGCCAAGGCGGCAGGGCCTCCTATAATTCACCCCTCCACTTT.

V and J are TRBV30 and TRBJ2-7; possibly TRBD1 or TRBD2 for D (5 bases each). The germline V gene has CDR1 GTSNPN and CDR2 SVGIG (reference sequence). V lost 0 bases and J lost 0, with 9 bases in between. The CDR3 contains 14 residues. CDR3 in amino acids: CAWSVRGRSYEQYF. In DNA, the CDR3 is TGTGCCTGGAGTGTACGGGGCCGCTCCTACGAGCAGTACTTC.